This is a list of T cell receptor beta chains from one sample in a study of T cell repertoires in cytomegalovirus infection. A single record per CDR3 protein comes from TCRdb applying MiXCR to the reads. The top ten clones hold roughly 13% of a sample with fewer than 1,000,000 distinct CDR3 sequences, around 31% of them seen once. These TCRs are of unknown antigen specificity. The material sequenced was cultured CD8+ T cells from PBMCs, taken from culture after CMV antigen stimulation. All receptors come from a human donor in good health (CMV status not recorded). Some clones in this sample may be carry-over from other donors' samples. CDR3s include the opening cysteine and the closing phenylalanine or tryptophan. The D gene is left open where the match is weak. Rows give clone size only sometimes, using once, few, many, or a class for an expanded clone.

cdr3_length,d_call,v_call,clone_size,j_call,cdr3_aa,cdr3_nt
15,TRBD2,TRBV6-5,many,TRBJ2-3,CASRLTSASTDTQYF,TGTGCCAGCAGACTGACTAGCGCTAGCACAGATACGCAGTATTTT
18,-,TRBV6-1,few,TRBJ2-7,CASSDRVHRTSSSYEQYF,TGTGCCAGCAGTGACAGGGTGCACCGGACATCAAGCTCCTACGAGCAGTACTTC
15,-,TRBV27,-,TRBJ2-5,CASSLLRRAQETQYF,TGTGCCAGCAGTCTTCTCCGGAGAGCTCAAGAGACCCAGTACTTC
13,-,TRBV7-8,-,TRBJ2-7,CASSFGGFYEQYF,TGTGCCAGCAGCTTTGGGGGGTTCTACGAGCAGTACTTC
14,-,TRBV7-7,few,TRBJ2-3,CASSLGATTDTQYF,TGTGCTAGCAGCTTAGGGGCTACCACAGATACGCAGTATTTT
14,-,TRBV25-1,-,TRBJ2-7,CASSDSQTSPEQYF,TGTGCCAGCAGTGATTCTCAGACTTCCCCCGAGCAGTACTTC
13,-,TRBV9,-,TRBJ1-1,CASSPTKNTEAFF,TGTGCCAGCAGTCCTACAAAGAACACTGAAGCTTTCTTT
16,TRBD1,TRBV6-5,once,TRBJ1-2,CASSLTGAQANYGYTF,TGTGCCAGCAGTTTGACAGGGGCTCAAGCTAACTATGGCTACACCTTC
17,-,TRBV7-8,many,TRBJ1-6,CASTADRTGSYNSPLHF,TGTGCCAGCACCGCTGACAGAACTGGATCCTATAATTCACCCCTCCACTTT
16,TRBD1,TRBV7-9,few,TRBJ2-3,CASSPRGQGRTDTQYF,TGTGCCAGCAGCCCGCGAGGACAGGGACGCACAGATACGCAGTATTTT
14,-,TRBV5-6,-,TRBJ1-5,CASSLGTRGQPQHF,TGTGCCAGCAGCTTGGGTACGAGGGGTCAGCCCCAGCATTTT
18,TRBD2,TRBV10-3,few,TRBJ2-3,CAISDPSSGSQYTDTQYF,TGTGCCATCAGTGACCCTTCTAGCGGTTCCCAATATACAGATACGCAGTATTTT
16,TRBD2,TRBV27,-,TRBJ2-3,CACRTSGGEWIDTQYF,TGTGCCTGCAGGACTAGCGGGGGGGAGTGGATAGATACGCAGTATTTT
17,-,TRBV7-6,few,TRBJ1-6,CASSLEQPSSYNSPLHF,TGTGCCAGCAGCTTAGAACAGCCAAGCTCCTATAATTCACCCCTCCACTTT
13,-,TRBV5-6,-,TRBJ1-5,CASTLGVNQPQHF,TGTGCCAGCACCTTAGGGGTTAATCAGCCCCAGCATTTT
14,-,TRBV27,-,TRBJ2-1,CASSLGKSYNEQFF,TGTGCCAGCAGTTTAGGCAAGTCCTACAATGAGCAGTTCTTC
14,TRBD2,TRBV10-2,few,TRBJ2-1,CASSSSGGMNEQFF,TGCGCCAGCAGTTCTAGCGGGGGTATGAATGAGCAGTTCTTC
11,-,TRBV12-5,-,TRBJ2-1,CASGLRGEQFF,TGTGCTAGTGGTTTGAGAGGGGAGCAGTTCTTC
15,-,TRBV7-2,many,TRBJ1-5,CASSLTLYSNQPQHF,TGTGCCAGCAGCTTAACACTTTATAGCAATCAGCCCCAGCATTTT
17,TRBD2,TRBV27,few,TRBJ2-1,CASESRTSGGPWDEQFF,TGTGCCAGCGAATCGCGGACTAGCGGGGGGCCTTGGGATGAGCAGTTCTTC
17,TRBD1,TRBV4-3,once,TRBJ2-2,CASSQATGDIIPGELFF,TGCGCCAGCAGCCAGGCGACAGGGGATATCATCCCCGGGGAGCTGTTTTTT
15,TRBD1,TRBV19,once,TRBJ1-2,CASRWGTATGDGYTF,TGTGCCAGTAGATGGGGGACAGCCACGGGGGATGGCTACACCTTC
13,-,TRBV11-2,-,TRBJ2-3,CASSLWKGYTQYF,TGTGCCAGCAGCTTATGGAAGGGGTATACGCAGTATTTT
12,-,TRBV7-9,many,TRBJ1-3,CASSLTGNTIYF,TGTGCCAGCAGCTTAACTGGAAACACCATATATTTT
14,TRBD2,TRBV27,-,TRBJ2-2,CASYGLVPPGELFF,TGTGCCAGCTACGGACTAGTGCCTCCCGGGGAGCTGTTTTTT
14,-,TRBV5-1,-,TRBJ2-5,CANIIRVYQETQYF,TGCGCCAACATTATCAGGGTGTACCAAGAGACCCAGTACTTC
15,-,TRBV9,few,TRBJ2-1,CASSVDRDSYNEQFF,TGTGCCAGCAGCGTAGACAGGGATTCCTACAATGAGCAGTTCTTC
13,-,TRBV7-2,-,TRBJ1-2,CASSPRVRFGYTF,TGTGCCAGCAGCCCCAGGGTGCGTTTTGGCTACACCTTC
16,TRBD2,TRBV6-1,-,TRBJ2-1,CASRAFSGEAYNEQFF,TGTGCCAGCAGGGCCTTCAGCGGGGAAGCCTACAATGAGCAGTTCTTC
15,-,TRBV4-1,-,TRBJ1-2,CASSQDPGADYGYTF,TGCGCCAGCAGCCAAGACCCGGGGGCCGACTATGGCTACACCTTC
16,-,TRBV10-3,-,TRBJ2-1,CAISPGEGSNYNEQFF,TGTGCCATCAGTCCAGGGGAGGGATCGAATTACAATGAGCAGTTCTTC
18,TRBD1,TRBV4-3,few,TRBJ2-2,CASSQDPRQGAGTGELFF,TGCGCCAGCAGCCAAGATCCGAGGCAGGGGGCGGGCACCGGGGAGCTGTTTTTT
14,-,TRBV7-9,-,TRBJ1-1,CASSLGLYGPEAFF,TGTGCCAGCAGCTTAGGCTTGTATGGACCTGAAGCTTTCTTT
16,-,TRBV6-1,-,TRBJ2-1,CASSGGLSSSYNEQFF,TGTGCCAGCAGTGGGGGACTCTCGAGCTCCTACAATGAGCAGTTCTTC
15,TRBD2,TRBV27,-,TRBJ2-1,CASNPAGGAYNEQFF,TGTGCCAGTAATCCAGCGGGGGGGGCCTACAATGAGCAGTTCTTC
13,-,TRBV7-9,-,TRBJ2-1,CASSIRGYNEQFF,TGTGCCAGCAGCATCAGGGGCTACAATGAGCAGTTCTTC
14,-,TRBV12-3/TRBV12-4,-,TRBJ2-5,CASSFSLYQETQYF,TGTGCCAGCAGTTTTTCCCTTTACCAAGAGACCCAGTACTTC
14,TRBD1,TRBV29-1,-,TRBJ1-2,CSVEDTGGLYGYTF,TGCAGCGTTGAAGATACAGGGGGGCTCTATGGCTACACCTTC
12,-,TRBV27,few,TRBJ1-5,CASWVSNQPQHF,TGTGCCAGCTGGGTGAGCAATCAGCCCCAGCATTTT
15,-,TRBV4-1,few,TRBJ1-1,CASSQEQVMNTEAFF,TGCGCCAGCAGCCAAGAACAAGTGATGAACACTGAAGCTTTCTTT
16,TRBD2,TRBV2,-,TRBJ2-4,CASISGTSGPKNIQYF,TGTGCCAGCATTAGCGGGACTAGCGGGCCGAAAAACATTCAGTACTTC
19,-,TRBV6-1,many,TRBJ2-2,CASSQSILTGVVSDGELFF,TGTGCCAGCAGCCAGTCCATATTGACAGGAGTCGTGAGTGACGGGGAGCTGTTTTTT
12,-,TRBV6-1,few,TRBJ2-1,CASKAAYNEQFF,TGTGCCAGCAAGGCTGCCTACAATGAGCAGTTCTTC